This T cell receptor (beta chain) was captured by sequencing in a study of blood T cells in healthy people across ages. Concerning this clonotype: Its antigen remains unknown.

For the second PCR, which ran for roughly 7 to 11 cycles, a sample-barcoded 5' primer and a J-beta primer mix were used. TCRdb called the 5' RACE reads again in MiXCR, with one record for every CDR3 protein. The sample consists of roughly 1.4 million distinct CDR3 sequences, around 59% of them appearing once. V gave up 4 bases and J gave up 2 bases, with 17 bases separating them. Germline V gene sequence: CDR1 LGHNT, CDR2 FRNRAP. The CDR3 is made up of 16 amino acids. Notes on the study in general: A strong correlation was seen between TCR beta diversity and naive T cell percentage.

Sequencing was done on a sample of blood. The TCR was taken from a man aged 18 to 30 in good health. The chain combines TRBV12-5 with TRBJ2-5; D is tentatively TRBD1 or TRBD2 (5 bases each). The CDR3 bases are TGTGCTAGTGGTTGGGGACCCGGGCAGGGTCAAGAGACCCAGTACTTC. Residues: CASGWGPGQGQETQYF.